This T cell receptor (beta chain) appears in the sequencing data of a study of glioma-infiltrating T cells after dendritic cell vaccination. There are 17 residues in the CDR3. J lost 0 bases, V lost 2 bases, and 8 bases had no gene match. Germline values: CDR1 SGHNT, CDR2 YYREEE (reference sequence). Libraries were prepared by immunoSEQ multiplex PCR; TCRdb keeps only in-frame clonotypes and omits some of them. The sample carries 85,000 to 100,000 clones, 85% recorded once. The time point is: after dendritic cell vaccination, including at tumor progression/relapse. All glioblastoma patients lacked an isocitrate dehydrogenase mutation.

The sequences come from blood, collected after dendritic cell vaccination. The chain links TRBV5-4 to TRBJ2-1, with 7 positions matching TRBD2. This TCR was sampled from a human donor with glioblastoma. CDR3 nucleotide sequence: TGTGCCAGCAGCTTTGGGGGAGGGGTGGGCTCCTACAATGAGCAGTTCTTC. Amino acid sequence: CASSFGGGVGSYNEQFF.